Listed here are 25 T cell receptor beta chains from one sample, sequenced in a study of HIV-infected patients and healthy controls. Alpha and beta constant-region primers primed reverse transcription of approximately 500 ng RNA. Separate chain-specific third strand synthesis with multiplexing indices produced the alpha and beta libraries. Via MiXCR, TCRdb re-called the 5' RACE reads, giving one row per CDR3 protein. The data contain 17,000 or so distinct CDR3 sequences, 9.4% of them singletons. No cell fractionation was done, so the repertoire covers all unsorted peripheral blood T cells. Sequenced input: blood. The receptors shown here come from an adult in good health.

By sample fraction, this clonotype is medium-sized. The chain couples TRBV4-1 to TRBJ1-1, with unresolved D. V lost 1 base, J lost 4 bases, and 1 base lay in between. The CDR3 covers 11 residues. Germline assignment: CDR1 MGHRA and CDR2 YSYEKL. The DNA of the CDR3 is TGCGCCAGCAGCCAAGCCACTGAAGCTTTCTTT. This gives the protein CASSQATEAFF.

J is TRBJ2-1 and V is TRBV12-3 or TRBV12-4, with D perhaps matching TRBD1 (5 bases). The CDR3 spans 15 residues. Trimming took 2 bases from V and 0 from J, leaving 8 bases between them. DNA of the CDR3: TGTGCCAGCAGTTTAAGGGGAAGCTCCTACAATGAGCAGTTCTTC. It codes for CASSLRGSSYNEQFF.

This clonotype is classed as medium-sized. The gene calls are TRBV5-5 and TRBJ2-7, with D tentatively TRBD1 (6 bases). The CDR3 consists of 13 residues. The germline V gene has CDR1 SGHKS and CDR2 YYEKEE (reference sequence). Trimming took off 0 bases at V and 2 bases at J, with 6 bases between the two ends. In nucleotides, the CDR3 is TGTGCCAGCAGCTTGGACAGGGCCTACGAGCAGTACGTC. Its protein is CASSLDRAYEQYV.

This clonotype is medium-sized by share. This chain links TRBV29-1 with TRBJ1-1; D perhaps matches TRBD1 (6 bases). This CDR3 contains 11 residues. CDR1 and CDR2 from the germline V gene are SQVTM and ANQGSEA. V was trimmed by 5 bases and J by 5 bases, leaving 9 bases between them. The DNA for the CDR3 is TGCAGCGTTTTCAGGGGTACTGAAGCTTTCTTT. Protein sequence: CSVFRGTEAFF.

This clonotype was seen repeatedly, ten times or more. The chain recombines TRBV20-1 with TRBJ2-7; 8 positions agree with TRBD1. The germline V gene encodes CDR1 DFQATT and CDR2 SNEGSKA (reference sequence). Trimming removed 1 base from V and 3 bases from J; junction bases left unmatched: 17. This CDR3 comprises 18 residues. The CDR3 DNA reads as TGCAGTGCTAGAGGGGGAACATTCGACAGGGGCGGAAGCTACGAGCAGTACTTC. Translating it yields CSARGGTFDRGGSYEQYF.

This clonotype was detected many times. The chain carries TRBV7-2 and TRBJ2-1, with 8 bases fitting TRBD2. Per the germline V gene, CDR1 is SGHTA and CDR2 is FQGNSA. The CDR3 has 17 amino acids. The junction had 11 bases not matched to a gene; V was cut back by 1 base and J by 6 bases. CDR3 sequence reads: CASSLDPLGRVLNEQFF. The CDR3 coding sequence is TGTGCCAGCAGCTTAGATCCCCTCGGGAGGGTCCTCAATGAGCAGTTCTTC.

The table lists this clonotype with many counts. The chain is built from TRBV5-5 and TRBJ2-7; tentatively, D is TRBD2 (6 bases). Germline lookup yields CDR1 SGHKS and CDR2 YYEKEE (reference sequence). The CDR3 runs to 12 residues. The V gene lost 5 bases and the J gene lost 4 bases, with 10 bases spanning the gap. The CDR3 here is CASRPGTYEQYF. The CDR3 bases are TGTGCCAGCAGACCCGGGACTTACGAGCAGTACTTC.

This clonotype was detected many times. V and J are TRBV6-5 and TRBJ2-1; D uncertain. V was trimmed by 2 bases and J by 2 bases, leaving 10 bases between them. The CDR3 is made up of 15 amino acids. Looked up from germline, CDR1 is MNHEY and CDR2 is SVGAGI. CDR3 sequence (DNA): TGTGCCAGCAGTTACAATCGGGCCCCCTACAATGAGCAGTTCTTC. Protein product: CASSYNRAPYNEQFF.

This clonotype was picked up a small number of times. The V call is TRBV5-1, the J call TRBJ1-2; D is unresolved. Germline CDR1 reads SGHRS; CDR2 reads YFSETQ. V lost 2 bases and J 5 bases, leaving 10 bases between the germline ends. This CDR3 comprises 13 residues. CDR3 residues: CASSLTLMYGYTF. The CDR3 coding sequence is TGCGCCAGCAGCTTAACATTGATGTATGGCTACACCTTC.

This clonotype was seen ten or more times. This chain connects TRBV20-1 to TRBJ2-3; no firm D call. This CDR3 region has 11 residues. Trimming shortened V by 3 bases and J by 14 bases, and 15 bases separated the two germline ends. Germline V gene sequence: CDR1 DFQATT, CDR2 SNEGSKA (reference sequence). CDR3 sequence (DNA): TGCAGTGCTAGTATAACCGAGATTCCGTATTTT. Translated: CSASITEIPYF.

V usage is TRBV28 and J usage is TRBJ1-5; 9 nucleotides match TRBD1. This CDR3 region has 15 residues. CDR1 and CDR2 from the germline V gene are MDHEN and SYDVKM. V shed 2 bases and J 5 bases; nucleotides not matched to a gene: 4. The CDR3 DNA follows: TGTGCCAGCAGTTTAGTCACAGGGGGCGATCAGCCCCAGCATTTT. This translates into CASSLVTGGDQPQHF.

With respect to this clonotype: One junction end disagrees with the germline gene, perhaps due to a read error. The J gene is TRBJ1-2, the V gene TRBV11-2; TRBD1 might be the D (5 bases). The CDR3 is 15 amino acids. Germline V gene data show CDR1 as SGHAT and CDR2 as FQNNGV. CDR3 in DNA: TGTGCCAGCAGATTAGGGGCAGGGCCCTCCTATGGCTACACCTTC. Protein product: CASRLGAGPSYGYTF.

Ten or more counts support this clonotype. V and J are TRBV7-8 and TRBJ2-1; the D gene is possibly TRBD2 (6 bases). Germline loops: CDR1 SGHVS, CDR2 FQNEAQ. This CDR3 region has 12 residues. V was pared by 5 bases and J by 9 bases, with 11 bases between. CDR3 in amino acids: CASSRAGSEQFF. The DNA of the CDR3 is TGTGCCAGCAGCCGGGCGGGATCTGAGCAGTTCTTC.

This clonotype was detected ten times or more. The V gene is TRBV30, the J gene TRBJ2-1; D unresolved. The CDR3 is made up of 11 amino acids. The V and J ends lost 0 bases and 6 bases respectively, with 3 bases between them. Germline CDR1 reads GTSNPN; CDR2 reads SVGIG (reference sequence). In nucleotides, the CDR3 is TGTGCCTGGAGTGTAGTCAATGAGCAGTTCTTC. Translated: CAWSVVNEQFF.

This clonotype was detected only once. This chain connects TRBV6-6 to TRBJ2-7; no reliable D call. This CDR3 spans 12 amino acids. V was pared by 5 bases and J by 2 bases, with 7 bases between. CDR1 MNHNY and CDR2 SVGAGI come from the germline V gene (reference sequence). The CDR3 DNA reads TGTGCCAGCAGTGCCGGGCCCTACGAGCAGTACTTC. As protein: CASSAGPYEQYF.

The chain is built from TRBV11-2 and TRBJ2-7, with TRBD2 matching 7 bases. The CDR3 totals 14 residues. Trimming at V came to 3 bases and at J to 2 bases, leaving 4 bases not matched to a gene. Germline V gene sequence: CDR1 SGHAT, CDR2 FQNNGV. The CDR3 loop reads CASSFIGRAYEQYF. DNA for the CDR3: TGTGCCAGCAGCTTTATTGGGAGGGCCTACGAGCAGTACTTC.

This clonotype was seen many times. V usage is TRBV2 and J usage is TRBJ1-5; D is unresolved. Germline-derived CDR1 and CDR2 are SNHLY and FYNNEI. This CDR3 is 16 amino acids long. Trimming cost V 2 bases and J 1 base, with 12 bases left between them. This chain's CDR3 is CASSELGPTSNQPQHF. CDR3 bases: TGTGCCAGCAGTGAACTAGGGCCGACGAGCAATCAGCCCCAGCATTTT.

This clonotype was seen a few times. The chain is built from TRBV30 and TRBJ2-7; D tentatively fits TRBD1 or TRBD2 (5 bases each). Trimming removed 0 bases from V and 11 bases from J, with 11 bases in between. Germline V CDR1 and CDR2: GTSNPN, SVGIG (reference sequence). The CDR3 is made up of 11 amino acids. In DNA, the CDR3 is TGTGCCTGGAGTGTGCTTGGGACGGAGTACTTC. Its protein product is CAWSVLGTEYF.

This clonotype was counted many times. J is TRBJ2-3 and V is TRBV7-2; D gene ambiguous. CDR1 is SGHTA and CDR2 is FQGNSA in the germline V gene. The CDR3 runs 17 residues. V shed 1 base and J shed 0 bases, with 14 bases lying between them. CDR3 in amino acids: CASSLGGRKPSTDTQYF. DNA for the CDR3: TGTGCCAGCAGCTTAGGGGGTCGCAAGCCTAGCACAGATACGCAGTATTTT.

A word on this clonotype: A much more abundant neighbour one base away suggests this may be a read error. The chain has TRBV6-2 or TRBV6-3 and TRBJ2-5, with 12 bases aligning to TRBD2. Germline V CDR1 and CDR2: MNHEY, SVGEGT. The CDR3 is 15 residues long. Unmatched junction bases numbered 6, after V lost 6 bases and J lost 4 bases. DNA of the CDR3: TGTGCCAGCAGATATCAACTAGCGGGAGGAGAGACCCAGTACTTC. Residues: CASRYQLAGGETQYF.

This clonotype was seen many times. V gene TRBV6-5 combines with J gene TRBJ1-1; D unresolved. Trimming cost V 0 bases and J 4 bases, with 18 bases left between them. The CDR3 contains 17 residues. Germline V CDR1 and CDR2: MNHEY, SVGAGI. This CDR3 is CASSYSRSLYLSTEAFF. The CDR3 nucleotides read TGTGCCAGCAGTTACTCCCGTTCATTATATTTGAGCACTGAAGCTTTCTTT.

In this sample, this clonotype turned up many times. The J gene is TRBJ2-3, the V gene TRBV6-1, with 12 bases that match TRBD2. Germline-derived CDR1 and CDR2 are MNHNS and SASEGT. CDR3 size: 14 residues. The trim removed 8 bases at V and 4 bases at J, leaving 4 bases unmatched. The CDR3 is CASVRLAGADTQYF. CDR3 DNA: TGTGCCAGCGTAAGACTAGCGGGAGCAGATACGCAGTATTTT.

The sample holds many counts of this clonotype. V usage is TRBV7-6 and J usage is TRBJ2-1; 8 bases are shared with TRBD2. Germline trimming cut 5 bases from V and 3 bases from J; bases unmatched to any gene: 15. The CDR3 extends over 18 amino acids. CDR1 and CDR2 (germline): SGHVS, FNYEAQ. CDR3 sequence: CASSLSQLSGLVYNEQFF. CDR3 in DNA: TGTGCCAGCAGCCTTAGCCAATTATCGGGACTAGTCTACAATGAGCAGTTCTTC.

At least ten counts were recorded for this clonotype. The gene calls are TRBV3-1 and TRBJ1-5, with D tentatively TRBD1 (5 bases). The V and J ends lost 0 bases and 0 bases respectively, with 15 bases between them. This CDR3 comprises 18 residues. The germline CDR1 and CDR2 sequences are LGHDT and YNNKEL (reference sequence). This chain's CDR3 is CASSQDRPRGLSNQPQHF. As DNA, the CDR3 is TGTGCCAGCAGCCAAGATCGGCCGAGGGGACTTAGCAATCAGCCCCAGCATTTT.

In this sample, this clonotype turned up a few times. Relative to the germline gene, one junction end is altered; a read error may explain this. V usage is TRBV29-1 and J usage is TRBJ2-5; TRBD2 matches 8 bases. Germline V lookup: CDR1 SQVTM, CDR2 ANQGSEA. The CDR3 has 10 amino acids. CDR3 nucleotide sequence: TGCAGCGTTGAGACTAGCGCGTTTCACTTC. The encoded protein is CSVETSAFHF.